A single sample gave rise to the 5 T cell receptor beta chains below, sequenced in a study of blood T cell repertoires in COVID-19 (dated by TCRdb to about 2020). To prepare the library, the immunoSEQ multiplex PCR assay was applied. TCRdb limited this immuneACCESS table to in-frame rearrangements with V and J called. A share of clones is missing; checked studies link under half to unresolved V genes, and the rest is unexplained. The sample has over 200,000 clones on record, around 86% of them singletons. The ten biggest clones cover about 6% of the sample. The sequencing input was peripheral blood. The receptors originated from a man in his sixties who had recovered from COVID-19.

This chain joins TRBV19 and TRBJ2-3; 9 bases fit TRBD2. There are 16 residues in the CDR3. Trimming at V came to 3 bases and at J to 2 bases, leaving 6 bases not matched to a gene. Germline V gene lookup returns CDR1 LNHDA and CDR2 SQIVND (reference sequence). The CDR3 DNA follows: TGTGCCAGTAGTATCGGTAGCGGGGGTTTCACAGATACGCAGTATTTT. Protein product: CASSIGSGGFTDTQYF.

This clone was picked up one time. The chain couples TRBV4-2 to TRBJ2-7, with TRBD2 matching 7 bases. This CDR3 region has 16 residues. Losses at the gene ends were 0 bases for V and 3 bases for J; bases not matched to a gene: 8. Germline assignment: CDR1 LGHNA and CDR2 YNFKEQ. CDR3 DNA: TGTGCCAGCAGCCAAGATGTGTTAGCGGGCATCTACGAGCAGTACTTC. It is translated as CASSQDVLAGIYEQYF.

This clone occurred a few times. This chain connects TRBV5-4 to TRBJ2-1; D may be TRBD1 (6 bases). Germline CDR1 is SGHNT and CDR2 is YYREEE (reference sequence). The CDR3 runs to 13 residues. Trimming took 5 bases from V and 7 from J, leaving 13 bases between them. CDR3 coding DNA: TGTGCCAGCAGTAGGACAGTTGTAAATGAGCAGTTCTTC. Translating gives CASSRTVVNEQFF.

This rearrangement joins TRBV3-1 (or the pseudogene TRBV3-2) to TRBJ1-1, with D possibly being TRBD1 (5 bases). Germline V lookup: CDR1 LGHDT, CDR2 YNNKEL (reference sequence). This CDR3 has 13 residues. With 9 bases removed from V and 4 bases from J, the gap between germline ends came to 15 bases. CDR3 residues: CASSRRGGTEAFF. CDR3 nucleotide sequence: TGTGCCAGTTCGCGAAGGGGAGGCACTGAAGCTTTCTTT.

J is TRBJ2-3 and V is TRBV6-5, with D maybe TRBD2 (5 bases). The CDR3 extends over 14 amino acids. From germline, CDR1 is MNHEY and CDR2 SVGAGI. The V end was cut by 2 bases, the J end by 8 bases, with 14 bases between. The CDR3 sequence: CASSYGLAAGTQYF. The DNA of the CDR3 is TGTGCCAGCAGTTACGGGCTAGCCGCCGGTACGCAGTATTTT.